Below, 25 T cell receptor beta chains from the same sample are listed, as sequenced in a study of CD8 T cells in Susac syndrome (dated by TCRdb to between 2018 and 2021). The receptor library was made with the immunoSEQ multiplex PCR assay. RNA was extracted using the RNeasy kit, and roughly 0.5 to 1 microgram was reverse transcribed with random hexamers. In TCRdb, the public reads were trimmed at Q25 with fastp and aligned with MiXCR, with productive beta chains retained. Identical CDR3 protein sequences are pooled into one entry, listed with their most common genes and DNA. For this sample the table gives over 200,000 distinct CDR3 sequences, of which approximately 95% were detected only once. The biggest ten clones account for 0.082% of the sample. Sequencing was carried out using CD4+ T cells from PBMCs. All receptors come from a human donor with multiple sclerosis.

The chain links TRBV5-1 to TRBJ1-1, with D maybe TRBD1 (5 bases). Germline-derived CDR1 and CDR2 are SGHRS and YFSETQ. This CDR3 is built from 14 residues. Trimming took 4 bases from V and 0 from J, leaving 10 bases between them. This CDR3 reads CASSPGQMNTEAFF. The DNA for the CDR3 is TGCGCCAGCAGCCCTGGACAAATGAACACTGAAGCTTTCTTT.

J is TRBJ2-1 and V is TRBV20-1; 12 bases map to TRBD2. With V trimmed by 7 bases and J by 9 bases, 13 bases remained unmatched. The CDR3 sequence is 15 residues long. Germline-derived CDR1 and CDR2 are DFQATT and SNEGSKA (reference sequence). CDR3 DNA sequence: TGCAGTGTCCTCACCCGACTAGCGGGGGAGGTTGAGCAGTTCTTC. It yields the protein CSVLTRLAGEVEQFF.

This chain joins TRBV9 and TRBJ2-3; D not resolved. The germline CDR1 and CDR2 sequences are SGDLS and YYNGEE. Trimming stripped 0 bases from V and 1 base from J, with 12 bases between. The CDR3 is 16 residues long. The CDR3 loop reads CASSVGGSRGTDTQYF. The CDR3 DNA is TGTGCCAGCAGCGTAGGGGGAAGCCGGGGCACAGATACGCAGTATTTT. Full variable domain (outside the CDR3, taken from reference TRBV9 and TRBJ2-3): DSGVTQTPKHLITATGQRVTLRCSPRSGDLSVYWYQQSLDQGLQFLIQYYNGEERAKGNILERFSAQQFPDLHSELNLSSLELGDSALYFCASSVGGSRGTDTQYFGPGTRLTVL.

V and J are TRBV3-1 and TRBJ2-3; possibly TRBD2 for D (6 bases). Germline V CDR1 and CDR2: LGHDT, YNNKEL (reference sequence). This CDR3 is built from 13 residues. The V gene lost 4 bases and the J gene lost 6 bases, with 11 bases spanning the gap. The CDR3 is CASSRGVFDTQYF. CDR3 DNA sequence: TGTGCCAGCAGCCGGGGGGTTTTTGATACGCAGTATTTT.

The genes are TRBV20-1 and TRBJ1-4, with TRBD1 matching over 7 bases. Germline loops: CDR1 DFQATT, CDR2 SNEGSKA (reference sequence). The V segment lost 6 bases and the J segment 5 bases; nucleotides outside the gene matches: 6. The length of the CDR3 is 13 residues. Written as DNA, the CDR3 is TGCAGTGCCCTCGGGACAGAGAATGAAAAACTGTTTTTT. The encoded protein is CSALGTENEKLFF.

The chain joins TRBV30 to TRBJ2-5; D is perhaps TRBD1 (5 bases). Deletions cut 2 bases from V and 2 bases from J, with 12 bases between. Germline V CDR1 and CDR2: GTSNPN, SVGIG (reference sequence). The CDR3 covers 14 residues. The CDR3 DNA reads TGTGCCTGGAGTCATGACAGATATCAAGAGACCCAGTACTTC. Its protein product is CAWSHDRYQETQYF.

The V and J genes are TRBV29-1 and TRBJ1-1, with D possibly being TRBD1 (6 bases). The CDR3 is 12 residues long. The V end lost 6 bases, the J end lost 3 bases, and 11 bases lay between the germline ends. Germline assignment: CDR1 SQVTM and CDR2 ANQGSEA. The CDR3 region has the DNA TGCAGCGTGGGGGGCAGGGACACTGAAGCTTTCTTT. Amino acid sequence: CSVGGRDTEAFF. Variable domain in full (rest from reference TRBV29-1 and TRBJ1-1): SAVISQKPSRDICQRGTSLTIQCQVDSQVTMMFWYRQQPGQSLTLIATANQGSEATYESGFVIDKFPISRPNLTFSTLTVSNMSPEDSSIYLCSVGGRDTEAFFGQGTRLTVV.

The J gene is TRBJ1-4, the V gene TRBV20-1; a possible D gene is TRBD1 (5 bases). Germline V CDR1 and CDR2: DFQATT, SNEGSKA (reference sequence). Trimming took off 3 bases at V and 7 bases at J, with 12 bases between the two ends. The CDR3 is made up of 13 amino acids. This chain's CDR3 is CSASGDPGEKLFF. The DNA for the CDR3 is TGCAGTGCTAGTGGGGACCCTGGTGAAAAACTGTTTTTT.

This sequence joins TRBV30 and TRBJ1-1; 11 bases agree with TRBD1. In germline, CDR1 is GTSNPN, CDR2 SVGIG (reference sequence). With 4 bases clipped from V and 6 bases from J, the junction kept 7 bases outside the gene matches. The CDR3 is 14 residues long. Here the CDR3 reads CAWNRDRGNAEAFF. The CDR3 DNA sequence: TGTGCCTGGAATCGGGACAGGGGGAATGCTGAAGCTTTCTTT.

This chain uses TRBV29-1 with TRBJ1-5; D not certain. Germline CDR1 SQVTM, CDR2 ANQGSEA. The CDR3 is 12 amino acids. V dropped 2 bases and J dropped 6 bases, with 8 bases sitting between them. This CDR3 is CSVESGGQPQHF. CDR3 coding DNA: TGCAGCGTTGAAAGCGGAGGTCAGCCCCAGCATTTT. Full variable domain (missing parts from reference TRBV29-1 and TRBJ1-5): SAVISQKPSRDICQRGTSLTIQCQVDSQVTMMFWYRQQPGQSLTLIATANQGSEATYESGFVIDKFPISRPNLTFSTLTVSNMSPEDSSIYLCSVESGGQPQHFGDGTRLSIL.

J is TRBJ1-1 and V is TRBV20-1; D may be TRBD1 (6 bases). Trimming took off 8 bases at V and 0 bases at J, with 16 bases between the two ends. Germline V gene sequence: CDR1 DFQATT, CDR2 SNEGSKA (reference sequence). This CDR3 is built from 14 residues. CDR3 protein: CSPHRARMNTEAFF. The DNA for the CDR3 is TGCAGTCCCCACAGGGCCCGCATGAACACTGAAGCTTTCTTT.

V is TRBV6-1 and J is TRBJ2-6, with no clear D. V lost 8 bases, J lost 0 bases, and 11 bases lay in between. The CDR3 length is 15 residues. Looked up from germline, CDR1 is MNHNS and CDR2 is SASEGT. CDR3 in DNA: TGTGCCAGCCGTGGCGGCCACTCTGGGGCCAACGTCCTGACTTTC. Translated: CASRGGHSGANVLTF.

CDR3 sequence reads: CATTDRRSSSYEQYF. The CDR3 nucleotides read TGTGCCACCACTGACCGGCGGTCTTCCTCCTACGAGCAGTACTTC. The chain uses TRBV12-3 or TRBV12-4 and TRBJ2-7, with D unclear. V was shortened by 10 bases and J by 0 bases, with 19 bases between the two germline ends. CDR3 size: 15 residues.

J is TRBJ1-1 and V is TRBV18; maybe TRBD1 (5 bases). V shed 0 bases and J shed 1 base, with 9 bases lying between them. CDR1 KGHSH and CDR2 LQKENI come from the germline V gene. The CDR3 is made up of 15 amino acids. The CDR3 here is CASSPPYTGNTEAFF. DNA for the CDR3: TGTGCCAGCTCACCACCCTATACAGGGAACACTGAAGCTTTCTTT.

The chain joins TRBV5-1 to TRBJ1-1, with unresolved D. This CDR3 region has 13 residues. Trimming took off 6 bases at V and 0 bases at J, with 9 bases between the two ends. Germline V lookup: CDR1 SGHRS, CDR2 YFSETQ. The CDR3 bases are TGCGCCAGCAATGAGGGCTTGAACACTGAAGCTTTCTTT. This sequence encodes CASNEGLNTEAFF. The full variable domain, in which reference TRBV5-1 and TRBJ1-1 provide the parts outside the CDR3, is KAGVTQTPRYLIKTRGQQVTLSCSPISGHRSVSWYQQTPGQGLQFLFEYFSETQRNKGNFPGRFSGRQFSNSRSEMNVSTLELGDSALYLCASNEGLNTEAFFGQGTRLTVV.

The chain has TRBV18 and TRBJ1-2; no clear D gene. The germline CDR1 and CDR2 sequences are KGHSH and LQKENI. This CDR3 has 14 residues. Trimming took off 3 bases at V and 4 bases at J, with 12 bases between the two ends. CDR3 amino acids: CASSPPAGFYGYTF. As DNA, the CDR3 is TGTGCCAGCTCACCTCCGGCGGGTTTCTATGGCTACACCTTC.

The chain has TRBV6-5 and TRBJ1-2; 10 bases agree with TRBD1. The CDR3 length is 15 residues. Germline V gene sequence: CDR1 MNHEY, CDR2 SVGAGI. V shed 6 bases, J shed 8 bases, and the junction held 12 bases outside the gene matches. DNA for the CDR3: TGTGCCAGCAGCCCCGAACTAGACAGGGGGCAGGGCTACACCTTC. Its protein is CASSPELDRGQGYTF.

In this sample, this clonotype turned up once. The V call is TRBV27, the J call TRBJ2-6; 9 bases map to TRBD1. Per germline, CDR1 MNHEY and CDR2 SMNVEV (reference sequence). The J segment lost 2 bases and the V segment lost 4 bases, leaving 3 bases of the junction unmatched. CDR3 length: 16 residues. The CDR3 DNA follows: TGTGCCAGCAGTTCTACAGGGGGCACTGGGGCCAACGTCCTGACTTTC. It specifies CASSSTGGTGANVLTF.

The chain is built from TRBV7-9 and TRBJ1-1; D remains ambiguous. The ends were cut back, 10 bases at V and 0 bases at J, with 6 bases in the middle. CDR1 and CDR2 (germline): SEHNR, FQNEAQ (reference sequence). The CDR3 spans 11 residues. The CDR3: CAISVNTEAFF. The CDR3 coding sequence is TGTGCCATCTCTGTGAACACTGAAGCTTTCTTT.

The CDR3 sequence is CASTGRESDTQYF. Written as DNA, the CDR3 is TGTGCCAGCACCGGCAGGGAGTCGGATACGCAGTATTTT. The chain uses TRBV2 and TRBJ2-3; TRBD1 or TRBD2 may be the D gene (5 bases each). CDR1 SNHLY and CDR2 FYNNEI come from the germline V gene. Trimming took 7 bases from V and 6 from J, leaving 14 bases between them. The CDR3 spans 13 residues.

This rearrangement joins TRBV6-5 to TRBJ1-4, with 9 bases that match TRBD1. This CDR3 is built from 13 residues. The V and J ends lost 8 bases and 4 bases, in that order; junction bases with no gene match: 2. The germline gives CDR1 MNHEY, CDR2 SVGAGI. In DNA, the CDR3 is TGTGCCAGCCCGGGACAGGGTAATGAAAAACTGTTTTTT. It yields the protein CASPGQGNEKLFF.

This clonotype was detected a few times. The chain recombines TRBV4-2 with TRBJ2-6; D may match TRBD1 or TRBD2 (5 bases each). CDR3 size: 15 residues. V dropped 0 bases and J dropped 4 bases, with 7 bases sitting between them. The germline CDR1 and CDR2 sequences are LGHNA and YNFKEQ. The CDR3 reads CASSQDGTGANVLTF. The CDR3 nucleotides are TGTGCCAGCAGCCAAGATGGGACCGGGGCCAACGTCCTGACTTTC.

J is TRBJ1-2 and V is TRBV15, with D unclear. Germline loops: CDR1 LNHNV, CDR2 YYDKDF (reference sequence). Trimming stripped 0 bases from V and 4 bases from J, with 9 bases between. CDR3 size: 14 residues. The CDR3 nucleotides read TGTGCCACCAGCAGAGATCGTGTAGTCTATGGCTACACCTTC. Translated, it gives CATSRDRVVYGYTF.

A single count supports this clonotype. The chain carries TRBV27 and TRBJ2-1; 12 nucleotides match TRBD2. The CDR3 consists of 16 residues. The ends lost 10 bases at V and 0 bases at J; junction bases unmatched: 7. CDR1 and CDR2 from the germline V gene are MNHEY and SMNVEV (reference sequence). CDR3 sequence reads: CATRTSGAHSYNEQFF. CDR3 nucleotide sequence: TGTGCCACCAGGACTAGCGGGGCGCACTCCTACAATGAGCAGTTCTTC.

This clonotype came up once. This rearrangement joins TRBV5-6 to TRBJ2-5; tentatively, D is TRBD1 (6 bases). Germline-derived CDR1 and CDR2 are SGHDT and YYEEEE. This CDR3 spans 13 amino acids. Trimming shortened V by 5 bases and J by 6 bases, and 14 bases separated the two germline ends. The CDR3 protein is CASRTQGIQTQYF. The CDR3 bases are TGTGCCAGCAGGACCCAGGGGATACAGACCCAGTACTTC.